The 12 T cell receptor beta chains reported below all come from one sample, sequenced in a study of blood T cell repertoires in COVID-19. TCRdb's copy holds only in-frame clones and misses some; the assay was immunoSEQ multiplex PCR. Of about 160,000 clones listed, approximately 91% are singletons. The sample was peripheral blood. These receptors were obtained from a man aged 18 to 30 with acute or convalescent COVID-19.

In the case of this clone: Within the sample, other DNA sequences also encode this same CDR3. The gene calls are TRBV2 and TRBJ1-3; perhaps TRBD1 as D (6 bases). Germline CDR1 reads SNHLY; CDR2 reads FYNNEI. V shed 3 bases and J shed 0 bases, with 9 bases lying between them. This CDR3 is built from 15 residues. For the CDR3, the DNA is TGTGCCAGCAGTGAGGGGGCTTCCTCTGGAAACACCATATATTTT. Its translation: CASSEGASSGNTIYF.

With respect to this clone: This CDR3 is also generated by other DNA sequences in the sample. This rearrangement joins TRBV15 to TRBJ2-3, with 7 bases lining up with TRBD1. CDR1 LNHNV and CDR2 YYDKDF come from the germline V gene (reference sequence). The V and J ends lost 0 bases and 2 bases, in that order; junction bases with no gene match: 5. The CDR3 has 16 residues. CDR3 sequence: CATSRDRQGSTDTQYF. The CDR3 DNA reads TGTGCCACCAGCAGAGACCGACAGGGCTCCACAGATACGCAGTATTTT.

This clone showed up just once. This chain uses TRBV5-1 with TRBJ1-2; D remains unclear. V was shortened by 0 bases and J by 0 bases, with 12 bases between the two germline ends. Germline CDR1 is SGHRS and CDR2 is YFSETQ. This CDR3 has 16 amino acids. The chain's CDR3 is CASSLDPLLPNYGYTF. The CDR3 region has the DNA TGCGCCAGCAGCTTGGACCCGTTACTCCCTAACTATGGCTACACCTTC. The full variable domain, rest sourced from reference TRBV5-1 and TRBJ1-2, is KAGVTQTPRYLIKTRGQQVTLSCSPISGHRSVSWYQQTPGQGLQFLFEYFSETQRNKGNFPGRFSGRQFSNSRSEMNVSTLELGDSALYLCASSLDPLLPNYGYTFGSGTRLTVV.

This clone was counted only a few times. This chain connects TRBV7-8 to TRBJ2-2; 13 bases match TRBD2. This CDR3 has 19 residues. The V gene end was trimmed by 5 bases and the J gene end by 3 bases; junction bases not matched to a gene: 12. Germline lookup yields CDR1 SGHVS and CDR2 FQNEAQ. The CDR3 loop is CASSPRGLAGWGDTGELFF. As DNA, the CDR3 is TGTGCCAGCAGCCCCCGGGGACTAGCGGGGTGGGGGGACACCGGGGAGCTGTTTTTT.

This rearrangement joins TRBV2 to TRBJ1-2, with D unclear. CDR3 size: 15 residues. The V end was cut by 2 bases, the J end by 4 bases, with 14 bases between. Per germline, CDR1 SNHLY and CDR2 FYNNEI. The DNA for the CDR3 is TGTGCCAGCAGTGAACGGACTGACTCCGTCTATGGCTACACCTTC. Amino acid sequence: CASSERTDSVYGYTF.

CDR3 residues: CASSLVMGAGQGYEQYF. CDR3 sequence (DNA): TGTGCCAGCAGCCTCGTAATGGGCGCTGGGCAGGGCTACGAGCAGTACTTC. The rearrangement uses TRBV7-6 and TRBJ2-7; a possible D gene is TRBD1 (5 bases). The CDR3 has 17 residues. The ends were cut back, 5 bases at V and 3 bases at J, with 23 bases in the middle. In germline, CDR1 is SGHVS, CDR2 FNYEAQ.

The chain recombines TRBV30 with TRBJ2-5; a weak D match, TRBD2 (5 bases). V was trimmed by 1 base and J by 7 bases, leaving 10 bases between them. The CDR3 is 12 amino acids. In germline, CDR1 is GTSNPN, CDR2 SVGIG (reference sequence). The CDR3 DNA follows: TGTGCCTGGAGTGCTAGCTCGGCGACCCAGTACTTC. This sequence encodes CAWSASSATQYF.

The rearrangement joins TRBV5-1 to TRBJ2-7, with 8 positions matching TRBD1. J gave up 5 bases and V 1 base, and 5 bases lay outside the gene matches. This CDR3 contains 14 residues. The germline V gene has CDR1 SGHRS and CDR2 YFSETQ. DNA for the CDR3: TGCGCCAGCAGCTTGACAGGGGGGATGAACGAGCAGTACTTC. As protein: CASSLTGGMNEQYF.

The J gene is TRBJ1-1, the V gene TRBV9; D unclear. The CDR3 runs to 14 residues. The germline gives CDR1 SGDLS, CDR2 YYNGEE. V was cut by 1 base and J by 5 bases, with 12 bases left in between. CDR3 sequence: CASSVLEVYTEAFF. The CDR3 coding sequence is TGTGCCAGCAGCGTATTAGAAGTTTATACTGAAGCTTTCTTT. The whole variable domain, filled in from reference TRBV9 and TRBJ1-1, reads DSGVTQTPKHLITATGQRVTLRCSPRSGDLSVYWYQQSLDQGLQFLIQYYNGEERAKGNILERFSAQQFPDLHSELNLSSLELGDSALYFCASSVLEVYTEAFFGQGTRLTVV.

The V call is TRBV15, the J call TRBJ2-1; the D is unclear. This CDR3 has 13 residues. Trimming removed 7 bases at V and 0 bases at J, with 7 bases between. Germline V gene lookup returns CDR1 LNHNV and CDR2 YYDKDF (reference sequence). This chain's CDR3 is CATTASSYNEQFF. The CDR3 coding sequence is TGTGCCACCACAGCTAGCTCCTACAATGAGCAGTTCTTC.

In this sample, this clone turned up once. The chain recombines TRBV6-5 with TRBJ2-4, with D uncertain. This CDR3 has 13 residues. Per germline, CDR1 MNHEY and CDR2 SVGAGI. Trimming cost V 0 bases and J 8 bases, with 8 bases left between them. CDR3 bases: TGTGCCAGCAGTTACTCTATCCGGGACATTCAGTACTTC. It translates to CASSYSIRDIQYF.

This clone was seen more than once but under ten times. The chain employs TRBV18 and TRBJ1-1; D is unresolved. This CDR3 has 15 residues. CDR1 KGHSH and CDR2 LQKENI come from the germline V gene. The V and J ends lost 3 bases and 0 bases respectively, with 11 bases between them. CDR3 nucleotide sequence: TGTGCCAGCTCACCTCTGGAGGGAGTGAACACTGAAGCTTTCTTT. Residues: CASSPLEGVNTEAFF.